Each of the 21 T cell receptor beta chains below was sequenced from the same sample in a study of cytomegalovirus exposure and HLA in healthy donors. Primers included in the PCR were 60 Vbeta and 13 Jbeta primers. The protocol was immunoSEQ multiplex PCR, while the TCRdb copy is restricted to in-frame clones and leaves out a portion. Of over 50,000 clones listed, roughly four fifths are singletons. The sequenced sample was PBMCs. The receptors were gathered from a man aged 40-49 years in good health and CMV-seronegative.

This clone is a singleton in its sample. The rearrangement joins TRBV6-6 to TRBJ2-5; 8 bases are shared with TRBD1. V lost 4 bases and J lost 3; bases outside the gene matches: 7. The germline V gene has CDR1 MNHNY and CDR2 SVGAGI (reference sequence). There are 15 residues in the CDR3. The CDR3 reads CASSFPGTGKETQYF. The CDR3 bases are TGTGCCAGCAGTTTCCCCGGGACAGGCAAAGAGACCCAGTACTTC.

In this sample, this clone turned up once. The chain carries TRBV9 and TRBJ1-1, with D unresolved. CDR1 is SGDLS and CDR2 is YYNGEE in the germline V gene. The ends were cut back, 4 bases at V and 0 bases at J, with 7 bases in the middle. CDR3 size: 13 residues. The CDR3 DNA follows: TGTGCCAGCAGCCCGCACATGAACACTGAAGCTTTCTTT. It specifies CASSPHMNTEAFF.

The V call is TRBV7-2, the J call TRBJ1-1; 8 positions match TRBD1. V shed 5 bases, J shed 4 bases, and the junction held 9 bases outside the gene matches. CDR3 length equals 15 residues. Germline V gene data show CDR1 as SGHTA and CDR2 as FQGNSA. This chain's CDR3 is CASSPRQGMGTEAFF. CDR3 coding DNA: TGTGCCAGCAGCCCAAGACAGGGGATGGGCACTGAAGCTTTCTTT.

The CDR3 region is CASSLGDRGKNIQYF. In nucleotides, the CDR3 is TGTGCCAGCAGCCTAGGGGACAGGGGGAAAAACATTCAGTACTTC. J is TRBJ2-4 and V is TRBV7-2; 11 bases line up with TRBD1. Germline V gene data show CDR1 as SGHTA and CDR2 as FQGNSA. V dropped 5 bases and J dropped 4; count of bases not matched to a gene: 4. This CDR3 contains 15 residues.

V usage is TRBV5-4 and J usage is TRBJ1-2; a weak D match, TRBD1 (6 bases). Germline V lookup: CDR1 SGHNT, CDR2 YYREEE (reference sequence). V gave up 0 bases and J gave up 0 bases, with 18 bases separating them. CDR3 length: 18 residues. CDR3 loop: CASSLGQQGPTTNYGYTF. In nucleotides, the CDR3 is TGTGCCAGCAGCTTGGGGCAACAGGGCCCCACCACTAACTATGGCTACACCTTC.

V gene TRBV5-4 combines with J gene TRBJ2-5; tentative D call: TRBD1 (5 bases). This CDR3 has 16 amino acids. The germline CDR1 and CDR2 sequences are SGHNT and YYREEE (reference sequence). Trimming pared 5 bases from V and 1 base from J, leaving 18 bases between. DNA of the CDR3: TGTGCCAGCAGTACCCAGGGCCGGCAGACCCAAGAGACCCAGTACTTC. Translating gives CASSTQGRQTQETQYF.

CDR3 residues: CASSRGGTSGEETQYF. The CDR3 DNA follows: TGTGCCAGCAGTCGGGGGGGGACTAGCGGAGAAGAGACCCAGTACTTC. The chain combines TRBV5-4 with TRBJ2-5, with 11 bases lining up with TRBD2. Trimming at V came to 5 bases and at J to 3 bases, leaving 9 bases not matched to a gene. CDR1 SGHNT and CDR2 YYREEE come from the germline V gene (reference sequence). This CDR3 is 16 amino acids long.

The gene calls are TRBV4-3 and TRBJ1-5; 7 bases fit TRBD1. The CDR3 totals 20 residues. The trim removed 0 bases at V and 3 bases at J, leaving 17 bases unmatched. Germline CDR1 LGHNA, CDR2 YSLEER. DNA of the CDR3: TGCGCCAGCAGCCAAGATTATAATAGTCCCAGGGGGACCGACAATCAGCCCCAGCATTTT. Translation: CASSQDYNSPRGTDNQPQHF.

V is TRBV4-2 and J is TRBJ1-6; 8 bases are shared with TRBD1. V trimming: 1 base; J trimming: 7 bases; junction bases outside the gene matches: 6. Looked up from germline, CDR1 is LGHNA and CDR2 is YNFKEQ. The CDR3 has 16 amino acids. CDR3 amino acids: CASSQGGQGGNSPLHF. CDR3 DNA: TGTGCCAGCAGCCAAGGAGGACAGGGAGGAAATTCACCCCTCCACTTT.

The CDR3 region is CASGNPGEAFF. CDR3 DNA: TGTGCTAGTGGTAACCCAGGGGAAGCTTTCTTT. The rearrangement uses TRBV12-5 and TRBJ1-1; possible D gene TRBD1, 5 bases. Trimming cost V 5 bases and J 8 bases, with 9 bases left between them. CDR1 is LGHNT and CDR2 is FRNRAP in the germline V gene. CDR3 length equals 11 residues.

The gene calls are TRBV28 and TRBJ1-5; maybe TRBD1 (6 bases). Trimming took off 3 bases at V and 3 bases at J, with 12 bases between the two ends. The germline gives CDR1 MDHEN, CDR2 SYDVKM. The CDR3 runs to 15 residues. DNA for the CDR3: TGTGCCAGCAGTTTTACAGGGACATCCAATCAGCCCCAGCATTTT. This sequence encodes CASSFTGTSNQPQHF.

The CDR3 reads CASRGGADTQYF. The CDR3 nucleotides are TGTGCCAGCCGTGGGGGCGCAGATACGCAGTATTTT. The V gene is TRBV28, the J gene TRBJ2-3, with D possibly matching TRBD1 (6 bases). This CDR3 region has 12 residues. Germline loops: CDR1 MDHEN, CDR2 SYDVKM. Trimming pared 8 bases from V and 4 bases from J, leaving 10 bases between.

The rearrangement uses TRBV4-3 and TRBJ1-3; TRBD1 matches at 8 bases. Germline V gene sequence: CDR1 LGHNA, CDR2 YSLEER. Unmatched junction bases numbered 7, after V lost 2 bases and J lost 4 bases. The CDR3 consists of 16 residues. CDR3 loop: CASSQTGGPTGNTIYF. The CDR3 DNA reads TGCGCCAGCAGCCAAACAGGGGGTCCAACCGGAAACACCATATATTTT.

This clone has more than one count but fewer than ten. The chain employs TRBV6-6 and TRBJ1-3, with D possibly TRBD1 on 6 matching bases. From germline, CDR1 is MNHNY and CDR2 SVGAGI (reference sequence). Trimming cost V 6 bases and J 3 bases, with 12 bases left between them. The CDR3 consists of 14 residues. The DNA for the CDR3 is TGTGCCAGCAGCCAAGGACAGTTTGGAAACACCATATATTTT. Translating gives CASSQGQFGNTIYF.

This clone appeared once. This chain joins TRBV5-1 and TRBJ2-3; D may be TRBD2 (6 bases). CDR1 SGHRS and CDR2 YFSETQ come from the germline V gene. CDR3 length equals 14 residues. The V end was cut by 4 bases, the J end by 4 bases, with 13 bases between. In DNA form, the CDR3 reads TGCGCCAGCAGCCTGGGACTCCCGGCAGATACGCAGTATTTT. This sequence encodes CASSLGLPADTQYF.

The rearrangement joins TRBV15 to TRBJ2-3; 9 positions match TRBD2. The germline CDR1 and CDR2 sequences are LNHNV and YYDKDF (reference sequence). The V and J ends lost 8 bases and 4 bases, in that order; junction bases with no gene match: 10. The CDR3 has 15 amino acids. Written as DNA, the CDR3 is TGTGCCACCTCGCCCGGCGGGGGGGCCCCAGATACGCAGTATTTT. This gives the protein CATSPGGGAPDTQYF.

The chain carries TRBV6-1 and TRBJ1-1; no reliable D call. The germline gives CDR1 MNHNS, CDR2 SASEGT. The CDR3 covers 14 residues. V was clipped by 8 bases and J by 1 base, with 14 bases between them. Here the CDR3 DNA reads TGTGCCAGCTGCCAGGTCCACAGGAACACTGAAGCTTTCTTT. It codes for CASCQVHRNTEAFF.

The genes are TRBV7-6 and TRBJ2-3; TRBD2 agrees at 7 bases. V shed 5 bases and J 3 bases; nucleotides not matched to a gene: 8. The germline gives CDR1 SGHVS, CDR2 FNYEAQ. The CDR3 covers 15 residues. The CDR3 region has the DNA TGTGCCAGCAGCCTAGAGGGCGGGGGAACAGATACGCAGTATTTT. Encoded protein: CASSLEGGGTDTQYF.

This chain uses TRBV6-5 with TRBJ2-7, with a possible D match to TRBD2 (6 bases). The germline V gene encodes CDR1 MNHEY and CDR2 SVGAGI. The CDR3 totals 13 residues. Trimming pared 5 bases from V and 7 bases from J, leaving 15 bases between. The CDR3 sequence is CASSRRLGREQYV. In DNA, the CDR3 is TGTGCCAGCAGTCGCCGATTAGGGAGGGAGCAGTACGTC.

The V call is TRBV6-1, the J call TRBJ2-3, with D possibly matching TRBD2 (7 bases). Germline V gene data show CDR1 as MNHNS and CDR2 as SASEGT. V shed 6 bases and J shed 1 base, with 11 bases lying between them. The CDR3 is made up of 14 amino acids. CDR3 amino acids: CASRKGGGTDTQYF. DNA of the CDR3: TGTGCCAGCAGGAAAGGGGGGGGCACAGATACGCAGTATTTT.

This chain uses TRBV5-6 with TRBJ1-2; TRBD1 agrees at 8 bases. CDR1 is SGHDT and CDR2 is YYEEEE in the germline V gene. The CDR3 spans 13 residues. After removal of 4 bases from V and 8 bases from J, the junction contained 7 bases not matched to a gene. In DNA form, the CDR3 reads TGTGCCAGCAGCGGAATCAGGGGGCTCGGCTACACCTTC. It encodes CASSGIRGLGYTF.